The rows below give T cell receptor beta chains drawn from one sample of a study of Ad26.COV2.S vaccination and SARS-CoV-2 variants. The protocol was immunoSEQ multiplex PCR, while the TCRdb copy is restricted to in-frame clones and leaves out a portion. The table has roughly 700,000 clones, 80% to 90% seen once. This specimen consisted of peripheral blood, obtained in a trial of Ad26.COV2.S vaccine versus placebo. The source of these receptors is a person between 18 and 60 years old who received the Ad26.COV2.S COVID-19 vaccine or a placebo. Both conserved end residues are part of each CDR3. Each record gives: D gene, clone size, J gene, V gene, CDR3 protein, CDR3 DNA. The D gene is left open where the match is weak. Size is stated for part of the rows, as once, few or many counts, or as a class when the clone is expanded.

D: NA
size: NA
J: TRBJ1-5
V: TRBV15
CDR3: CATSRVRTSNQPQHF
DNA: TGTGCCACCAGCAGAGTCCGGACGAGCAATCAGCCCCAGCATTTT

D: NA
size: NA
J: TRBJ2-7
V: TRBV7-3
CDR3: CASSLTSGGEQYF
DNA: TGTGCCAGCAGCTTAACGTCCGGGGGAGAGCAGTACTTC

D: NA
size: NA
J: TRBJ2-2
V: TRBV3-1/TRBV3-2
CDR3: CASSLGGVRTGELFF
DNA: TGTGCCAGCAGCCTGGGGGGTGTAAGAACCGGGGAGCTGTTTTTT

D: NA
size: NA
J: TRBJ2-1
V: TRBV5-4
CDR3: CASSLAPTSYNEQFF
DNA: TGTGCCAGCAGCTTGGCCCCAACTTCCTACAATGAGCAGTTCTTC

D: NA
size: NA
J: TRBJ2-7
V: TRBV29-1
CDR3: CSAGAGTSLEQYF
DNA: TGCAGCGCCGGGGCGGGCACTTCCTTGGAGCAGTACTTC

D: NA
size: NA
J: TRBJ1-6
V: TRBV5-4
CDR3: CASSLGTSGTYNSPLHF
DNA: TGTGCCAGCAGCTTGGGGACGTCGGGGACCTATAATTCACCCCTCCACTTT

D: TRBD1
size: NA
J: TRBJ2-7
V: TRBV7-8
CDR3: CASSPGQGLYEQYF
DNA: TGTGCCAGCAGCCCGGGACAGGGCCTATACGAGCAGTACTTC

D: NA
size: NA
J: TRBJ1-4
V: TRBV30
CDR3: CAWSGGGRTSNEKLFF
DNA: TGTGCCTGGAGTGGGGGGGGTCGCACCTCTAATGAAAAACTGTTTTTT

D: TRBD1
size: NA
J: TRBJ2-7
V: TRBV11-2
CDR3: CASSLDRGPYEQYF
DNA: TGTGCCAGCAGCTTAGATAGGGGGCCCTACGAGCAGTACTTC

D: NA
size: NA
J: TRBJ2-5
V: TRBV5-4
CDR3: CASSLSGETQYF
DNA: TGTGCCAGCAGCTTGTCTGGAGAGACCCAGTACTTC

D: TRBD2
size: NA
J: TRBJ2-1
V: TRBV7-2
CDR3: CASSLAPRESSYNEQFF
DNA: TGTGCCAGCAGCTTAGCGCCGCGGGAGAGCTCCTACAATGAGCAGTTCTTC

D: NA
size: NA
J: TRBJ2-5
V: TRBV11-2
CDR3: CASSLGYHRPPQETQYF
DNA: TGTGCCAGCAGCTTGGGCTACCACCGACCCCCTCAAGAGACCCAGTACTTC

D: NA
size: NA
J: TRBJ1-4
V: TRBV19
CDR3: CASRDATDEKLFF
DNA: TGTGCCAGTAGGGACGCGACGGATGAAAAACTGTTTTTT

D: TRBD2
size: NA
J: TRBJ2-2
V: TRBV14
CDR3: CASSQVGGSTGELFF
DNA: TGTGCCAGCAGCCAAGTGGGGGGGTCCACCGGGGAGCTGTTTTTT

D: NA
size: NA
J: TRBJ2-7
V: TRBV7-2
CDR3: CASSLWSGEQYF
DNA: TGTGCCAGCAGCTTATGGTCGGGGGAGCAGTACTTC

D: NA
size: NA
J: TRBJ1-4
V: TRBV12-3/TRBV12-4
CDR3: CASGSLGYEKLFF
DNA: TGTGCCAGCGGGAGCCTCGGATATGAAAAACTGTTTTTT

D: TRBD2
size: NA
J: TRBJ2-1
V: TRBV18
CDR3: CASSPRLAGGDEQFF
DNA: TGTGCCAGCTCACCACGACTAGCGGGAGGCGATGAGCAGTTCTTC

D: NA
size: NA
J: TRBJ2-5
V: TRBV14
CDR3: CASSPEGPGETQYF
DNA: TGTGCCAGCAGCCCGGAGGGCCCCGGGGAGACCCAGTACTTC

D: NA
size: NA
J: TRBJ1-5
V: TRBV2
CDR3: CASILDQGPNQPQHF
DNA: TGTGCCAGCATCCTAGACCAGGGGCCAAATCAGCCCCAGCATTTT

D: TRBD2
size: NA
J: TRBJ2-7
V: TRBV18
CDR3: CASSPGLAGPYEQYF
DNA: TGTGCCAGCTCACCAGGCCTAGCGGGGCCCTACGAGCAGTACTTC

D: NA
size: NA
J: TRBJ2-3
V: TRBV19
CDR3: CASSRPSTDTQYF
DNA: TGTGCCAGTAGTAGACCTAGCACAGATACGCAGTATTTT

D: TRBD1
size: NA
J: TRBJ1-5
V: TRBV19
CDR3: CASRSDRGKVNQPQHF
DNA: TGTGCCAGTAGGTCGGACAGGGGAAAAGTCAATCAGCCCCAGCATTTT

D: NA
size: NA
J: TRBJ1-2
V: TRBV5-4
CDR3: CASRTGSSNYGYTF
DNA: TGTGCCAGCAGAACAGGGAGCTCTAACTATGGCTACACCTTC

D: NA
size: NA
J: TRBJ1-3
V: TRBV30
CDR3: CAWSVTGSSGNTIYF
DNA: TGTGCCTGGAGTGTAACAGGTTCCTCTGGAAACACCATATATTTT

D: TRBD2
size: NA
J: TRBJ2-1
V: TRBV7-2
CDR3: CASSLRGYREEYNEQFF
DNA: TGTGCCAGCAGCTTAAGAGGGTACCGGGAGGAGTATAATGAGCAGTTCTTC

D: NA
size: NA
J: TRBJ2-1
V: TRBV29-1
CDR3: CSVEGLYHNEQFF
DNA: TGCAGCGTTGAAGGGCTTTATCACAATGAGCAGTTCTTC

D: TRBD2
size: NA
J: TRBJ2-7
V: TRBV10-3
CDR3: CAISERREAAYEQYF
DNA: TGTGCCATCAGTGAGAGGCGGGAGGCTGCCTACGAGCAGTACTTC

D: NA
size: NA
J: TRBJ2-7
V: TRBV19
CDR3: CASSIGWGAPYEQYF
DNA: TGTGCCAGTAGTATAGGGTGGGGGGCTCCCTACGAGCAGTACTTC

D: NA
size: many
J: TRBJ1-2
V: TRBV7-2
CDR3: CASVSAANYGYTF
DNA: TGTGCCAGCGTCAGTGCCGCTAACTATGGCTACACCTTC

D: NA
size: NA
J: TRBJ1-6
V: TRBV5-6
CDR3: CASSLGRYNSPLHF
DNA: TGTGCCAGCAGCTTGGGGAGGTATAATTCACCCCTCCACTTT